This note documents a single TCR beta chain sequence. Its antigen is unidentified. This sample stems from a study of cytomegalovirus exposure and HLA in healthy donors. Study-level information: Genotyping showed 81% of roughly 400 donors falling in the Caucasian-associated ancestry cluster. Study outcomes and limitations: A later analysis revealed that TCR association rates differed between HLA loci, peaking at DRB1 and bottoming out at HLA-C. In a later analysis, specific HLA alleles were associated with more than 15,000 TCR beta sequences at a 0.05 false discovery rate. The authors confirmed in vitro that a few CMV-associated chains were specific for CMV antigens.

This PCR relied on a set of 60 Vbeta primers and 13 Jbeta primers. Generated by immunoSEQ multiplex PCR, the TCRdb table keeps only in-frame clones and is missing some. The repertoire has fewer than 250,000 clones, about four fifths of them found once; the top ten carry 9.5% to 13%. Trimming removed 2 bases at V and 9 bases at J, with 20 bases between. This CDR3 spans 15 amino acids. Germline CDR1 reads MDHEN; CDR2 reads SYDVKM. This clonotype originated in a woman in her 50s in good health and CMV-seropositive. The sequenced sample consisted of PBMCs. V gene TRBV28 combines with J gene TRBJ2-7, with D perhaps matching TRBD1 (5 bases). The CDR3 protein is CASSLPTAPIIRQYF. CDR3 bases: TGTGCCAGCAGTTTACCGACAGCTCCAATTATTCGGCAGTACTTC.